Listed here is a single TCR beta chain. Its cognate antigen is unknown. The CDR3 sequence is 17 residues long. With 2 bases removed from V and 6 bases from J, the gap between germline ends came to 22 bases. The germline CDR1 and CDR2 sequences are MNHEY and SVGAGI. The sample originates from a study of CD8 T cells in ankylosing spondylitis. Study-wide points: It was reported that disease-linked clones were significantly enriched in matched ankylosing spondylitis synovial fluid. Blood from ankylosing spondylitis patients appeared to carry a characteristic roughly eight-variant TCR beta motif.

Quantitative barcoded 5'-RACE was used to prepare TCR beta libraries. TCRdb reprocessed the 5' RACE reads via MiXCR and lists one record per CDR3 protein. The sample includes more than 500,000 distinct CDR3 sequences, roughly 5.3% seen only once; the top ten take 3% to 4%. The specimen was blood, either unsorted or a sorted T cell fraction (not recorded which). This chain connects TRBV6-5 to TRBJ1-2; no firm D call. The source of this sequence is a male donor with ankylosing spondylitis. In DNA form, the CDR3 reads TGTGCCAGCAGTTACAGGGTCTCGATCCGGTTTGACGATGGCTACACCTTC. It translates to CASSYRVSIRFDDGYTF.